This T cell receptor (beta chain) was captured in a study of HIV-infected patients and healthy controls. All unsorted peripheral T cells were captured because whole blood was used without fractionation. cDNA was made from around 0.5 ug RNA using alpha and beta constant primers. Using multiplexing indices, alpha and beta chain libraries were generated apart by chain-specific third strand synthesis. TCRdb passed the 5' RACE reads through MiXCR, listing each CDR3 protein once. This sample yields under 25,000 distinct CDR3 sequences, of which more than 8% are seen a single time; roughly 2.7% belongs to the top ten. Study observations and caveats: During therapy, HIV-associated CDR3s fell significantly in frequency, while CMV-associated CDR3s did not change significantly. CDR3 sharing between individuals was lower in HIV-infected patients than in healthy controls. HIV+ repertoires were severely depleted of MAIT alpha-chain CDR3s, unlike healthy controls.

This clonotype was found many times. Its cognate antigen is unknown. CDR1 is DFQATT and CDR2 is SNEGSKA in the germline V gene (reference sequence). V was pared by 1 base and J by 2 bases, with 14 bases of the junction left unmatched. CDR3 length: 19 residues. The sequence came from an adult in good health. The sequenced sample was blood. The genes are TRBV20-1 and TRBJ2-5; 12 bases align to TRBD2. CDR3 sequence reads: CSARGSTPGLAGPQETQYF. CDR3 in DNA: TGCAGTGCTAGAGGTTCGACACCTGGACTAGCGGGGCCACAAGAGACCCAGTACTTC.